The T cell receptor (beta chain) under discussion was sequenced for a study of early T cells in non-severe SARS-CoV-2 infection. Study-level information: Sequencing of unsorted whole blood was done on bulk RNA, leaving chains unpaired.

The CDR3 extends over 14 amino acids. Trimming removed 0 bases from V and 6 bases from J, with 9 bases in between. In germline, CDR1 is SGHRS, CDR2 YFSETQ. This clonotype was seen at least ten times. Unique molecular identifiers tagged individual cDNA molecules. TCRdb passed the 5' RACE reads through MiXCR, listing each CDR3 protein once. In the table there are about 60,000 distinct CDR3 sequences, around 19% of which are singletons. The rearrangement uses TRBV5-1 and TRBJ2-2, with a weak D call TRBD2 (6 bases). The TCR originated in an adult who was a healthcare worker with PCR-confirmed SARS-CoV-2 infection or an uninfected control (not recorded which). Source: whole blood, taken at baseline. As DNA, the CDR3 is TGCGCCAGCAGCTTGGAGCGGGTTCCCGGGGAGCTGTTTTTT. Its protein is CASSLERVPGELFF. The full variable domain, in which reference TRBV5-1 and TRBJ2-2 provide the parts outside the CDR3, is KAGVTQTPRYLIKTRGQQVTLSCSPISGHRSVSWYQQTPGQGLQFLFEYFSETQRNKGNFPGRFSGRQFSNSRSEMNVSTLELGDSALYLCASSLERVPGELFFGEGSRLTVL.